This T cell receptor (beta chain) comes out of a study of early T cells in non-severe SARS-CoV-2 infection. Study context: Bulk RNA taken from unsorted whole blood was sequenced, leaving chains unpaired. Study results and caveats: There was a bias toward anti-spike CD8 responses in VDJdb matching, which missed private and CD4 specificities.

Each cDNA molecule carried a unique molecular identifier. One entry per CDR3 protein results from TCRdb running MiXCR on the 5' RACE reads. The sample contains tens of thousands of distinct CDR3 sequences, around 10% of which appear only once. Remarks on this clonotype: As yet, its antigen is unknown.

CDR3 length: 12 amino acids. Germline values: CDR1 SGHRS, CDR2 YFSETQ. V gave up 4 bases and J gave up 5 bases, with 7 bases separating them. The sample was whole blood. This rearrangement joins TRBV5-1 to TRBJ1-3; TRBD1 is a possible D gene (5 bases). This receptor was identified in an adult who was a healthcare worker with PCR-confirmed SARS-CoV-2 infection or an uninfected control (not recorded which). Here the CDR3 DNA reads TGCGCCAGCAGCCCGGACAGAAACACCATATATTTT. Protein product: CASSPDRNTIYF.